Below, 32 T cell receptor beta chains from the same sample are listed, as sequenced in a study of blood T cell repertoires in COVID-19. Using immunoSEQ multiplex PCR, the repertoire was profiled, and TCRdb retains in-frame clones only, with some absent. The sample has 250,000 to 400,000 clones, 88% seen once; the top ten hold under 2%. Sample: peripheral blood. The receptor set was obtained from a woman aged 25 to 39 with COVID-19, enrolled during active disease.

J is TRBJ2-1 and V is TRBV29-1; tentatively, D is TRBD2 (5 bases). The V and J ends lost 3 bases and 7 bases respectively, with 25 bases between them. The CDR3 length is 17 residues. The germline V gene has CDR1 SQVTM and CDR2 ANQGSEA. For the CDR3, the DNA is TGCAGCGTTGATCTATTCGCAGCGGCCCCGTCCTCAAATGAGCAGTTCTTC. It yields the protein CSVDLFAAAPSSNEQFF.

The chain joins TRBV7-8 to TRBJ1-6, with a tentative D call TRBD1 (5 bases). CDR1 is SGHVS, CDR2 FQNEAQ, per germline. The CDR3 runs 15 residues. V was cut by 3 bases and J by 3 bases, with 9 bases left in between. In DNA form, the CDR3 reads TGTGCCAGCAGCTTTTATCAGGGCTATAATTCACCCCTCCACTTT. Translating it yields CASSFYQGYNSPLHF.

This rearrangement joins TRBV6-1 to TRBJ1-2, with D perhaps TRBD1 (5 bases). The germline V gene has CDR1 MNHNS and CDR2 SASEGT. V dropped 1 base and J dropped 8 bases, with 11 bases sitting between them. The CDR3 consists of 13 residues. The CDR3 loop reads CASSEGPGSGYTF. The CDR3, as DNA: TGTGCCAGCAGTGAAGGTCCAGGGTCAGGCTACACCTTC.

This clone was seen only a few times. In DNA, the CDR3 is TGTGCCAGCAGCCCAACCGGGACACGGACTGAAGCTTTCTTT. Its translation is CASSPTGTRTEAFF. The chain employs TRBV7-9 and TRBJ1-1; the D gene is possibly TRBD1 (6 bases). Trimming took 5 bases from V and 5 from J, leaving 15 bases between them. Germline V CDR1 and CDR2: SEHNR, FQNEAQ (reference sequence). This CDR3 comprises 14 residues.

The chain employs TRBV19 and TRBJ1-5; D not resolved. CDR1 is LNHDA and CDR2 is SQIVND in the germline V gene (reference sequence). Trimming took off 10 bases at V and 4 bases at J, with 23 bases between the two ends. The CDR3 is 16 residues long. CDR3 sequence: CATKDRAGVSNQPQHF. CDR3 nucleotide sequence: TGTGCCACCAAGGACCGGGCCGGGGTGAGTAATCAGCCCCAGCATTTT.

V usage is TRBV6-5 and J usage is TRBJ1-6; D is undetermined. This CDR3 is built from 16 residues. V lost 0 bases and J 4 bases, leaving 10 bases between the germline ends. CDR1 MNHEY and CDR2 SVGAGI come from the germline V gene. The CDR3 DNA reads as TGTGCCAGCAGTTACTCGTTACGGGGTTATAATTCACCCCTCCACTTT. Protein sequence: CASSYSLRGYNSPLHF.

The chain uses TRBV9 and TRBJ2-2; TRBD1 matches 7 bases. The germline CDR1 and CDR2 sequences are SGDLS and YYNGEE. Unmatched junction bases numbered 6, after V lost 4 bases and J lost 6 bases. This CDR3 has 14 residues. CDR3 bases: TGTGCCAGCAGCATGGGGACAGTTGCCGGGGAGCTGTTTTTT. Protein sequence: CASSMGTVAGELFF.

The J gene is TRBJ2-1, the V gene TRBV9; 11 bases fit TRBD2. The trim removed 2 bases at V and 8 bases at J, leaving 0 bases unmatched. The CDR3 contains 13 residues. Germline lookup yields CDR1 SGDLS and CDR2 YYNGEE. CDR3 nucleotide sequence: TGTGCCAGCAGCGTGACTAGCGGGGATGAGCAGTTCTTC. It translates to CASSVTSGDEQFF. Filled out from reference TRBV9 and TRBJ2-1, the complete variable domain reads DSGVTQTPKHLITATGQRVTLRCSPRSGDLSVYWYQQSLDQGLQFLIQYYNGEERAKGNILERFSAQQFPDLHSELNLSSLELGDSALYFCASSVTSGDEQFFGPGTRLTVL.

The rearrangement links TRBV18 to TRBJ2-2, with 10 bases identical to TRBD1. CDR3 length: 15 amino acids. Looked up from germline, CDR1 is KGHSH and CDR2 is LQKENI. The junction had 3 bases not matched to a gene; V was cut back by 3 bases and J by 5 bases. The chain's CDR3 is CASSPTGGMTGELFF. The CDR3 DNA follows: TGTGCCAGCTCACCGACAGGGGGCATGACCGGGGAGCTGTTTTTT.

V usage is TRBV4-3 and J usage is TRBJ1-5, with a possible D match to TRBD1 (5 bases). V was trimmed by 4 bases and J by 0 bases, leaving 10 bases between them. CDR1 is LGHNA, CDR2 YSLEER, per germline. The CDR3 extends over 15 amino acids. The CDR3 loop is CASSPDRYSNQPQHF. CDR3 coding DNA: TGCGCCAGCAGCCCCGACAGATATAGCAATCAGCCCCAGCATTTT.

The rearrangement uses TRBV29-1 and TRBJ1-2; tentatively, D is TRBD1 (5 bases). V lost 0 bases and J 0 bases, leaving 11 bases between the germline ends. The CDR3 is 15 residues long. The germline V gene has CDR1 SQVTM and CDR2 ANQGSEA. The DNA of the CDR3 is TGCAGCGTTGAAGAGGGGCAGATAGCTAACTATGGCTACACCTTC. Encoded protein: CSVEEGQIANYGYTF.

This clone was seen ten or more times. The chain couples TRBV5-1 to TRBJ1-1, with TRBD1 as a possible D gene (6 bases). The germline V and J ends were trimmed by 4 bases and 11 bases, with 18 bases remaining between them. The CDR3 loop spans 13 amino acids. Per the germline V gene, CDR1 is SGHRS and CDR2 is YFSETQ. The CDR3 nucleotides are TGCGCCAGCAGCCTTAACAGGGTAGAGTTGGCTTTCTTT. It is translated as CASSLNRVELAFF.

The chain links TRBV11-2 to TRBJ2-3; 10 bases fit TRBD1. This CDR3 region has 14 residues. J gave up 4 bases and V 7 bases, and 5 bases lay outside the gene matches. CDR1 and CDR2 (germline): SGHAT, FQNNGV. CDR3: CASTSGTGADTQYF. The CDR3 region has the DNA TGTGCCAGCACATCCGGGACAGGGGCAGATACGCAGTATTTT.

The chain combines TRBV2 with TRBJ1-1; perhaps TRBD1 as D (6 bases). Trimming pared 5 bases from V and 3 bases from J, leaving 13 bases between. Germline CDR1 and CDR2: SNHLY and FYNNEI. CDR3 length equals 14 residues. The chain's CDR3 is CASSRQVGDTEAFF. CDR3 bases: TGTGCCAGCAGTAGACAGGTGGGGGACACTGAAGCTTTCTTT.

This chain joins TRBV3-1 (or the pseudogene TRBV3-2) and TRBJ2-5, with 8 bases that match TRBD2. The CDR3 runs to 15 residues. The germline V gene encodes CDR1 LGHDT and CDR2 YNNKEL (reference sequence). Trimming at V came to 3 bases and at J to 2 bases, leaving 5 bases not matched to a gene. This CDR3 is CASSQNGTRQETQYF. Here the CDR3 DNA reads TGTGCCAGCAGCCAGAACGGGACTAGACAAGAGACCCAGTACTTC.

This sequence joins TRBV5-5 and TRBJ1-5; a possible D gene is TRBD1 (6 bases). The ends were cut back, 1 base at V and 6 bases at J, with 14 bases in the middle. The CDR3 has 15 amino acids. Germline loops: CDR1 SGHKS, CDR2 YYEKEE (reference sequence). CDR3 nucleotide sequence: TGTGCCAGCAGCTTGAATCCCCGAGGGGGTCAGCCCCAGCATTTT. It codes for CASSLNPRGGQPQHF.

This chain joins TRBV3-1 (or the pseudogene TRBV3-2) and TRBJ2-2; 7 bases agree with TRBD1. V gave up 7 bases and J gave up 0 bases; unmatched junction bases: 5. This CDR3 is 15 amino acids long. Germline assignment: CDR1 LGHDT and CDR2 YNNKEL (reference sequence). The CDR3 bases are TGTGCCAGCAAACACAGGGGATCGAACACCGGGGAGCTGTTTTTT. It encodes CASKHRGSNTGELFF.

CDR3 amino acids: CASSYATDRAYYGYTF. The CDR3 coding sequence is TGTGCCAGCAGTTACGCGACGGACAGGGCCTACTATGGCTACACCTTC. The chain recombines TRBV6-2 or TRBV6-3 with TRBJ1-2; 8 bases fit TRBD1. Looked up from germline, CDR1 is MNHEY and CDR2 is SVGEGT. Germline trimming cut 2 bases from V and 3 bases from J; bases unmatched to any gene: 8. This CDR3 region has 16 residues.

The V and J genes are TRBV19 and TRBJ1-5; D uncertain. Germline V CDR1 and CDR2: LNHDA, SQIVND (reference sequence). The CDR3 is 16 residues long. V was cut by 4 bases and J by 2 bases, with 15 bases left in between. DNA for the CDR3: TGTGCCAGTAGTACCACCTGGGCCGGCGGCAATCAGCCCCAGCATTTT. This sequence encodes CASSTTWAGGNQPQHF.

V is TRBV19 and J is TRBJ1-4, with TRBD1 identical over 7 bases. Trimming at V came to 4 bases and at J to 3 bases, leaving 8 bases not matched to a gene. The CDR3 loop spans 16 amino acids. Germline assignment: CDR1 LNHDA and CDR2 SQIVND (reference sequence). The CDR3 sequence is CASSTRPRGPNEKLFF. Written as DNA, the CDR3 is TGTGCCAGTAGTACCCGGCCAAGGGGGCCTAATGAAAAACTGTTTTTT.

This chain links TRBV7-2 with TRBJ1-1; no clear D. The CDR3 has 14 residues. CDR1 is SGHTA, CDR2 FQGNSA, per germline. V gave up 5 bases and J gave up 4 bases, with 14 bases separating them. The CDR3 DNA sequence: TGTGCCAGCAGCCCTAGCGGCGTAGCCACTGAAGCTTTCTTT. Amino acids: CASSPSGVATEAFF.

The genes are TRBV6-2 or TRBV6-3 and TRBJ2-1, with TRBD2 matching over 8 bases. The CDR3 spans 14 residues. V lost 5 bases to trimming and J lost 7 bases; unmatched junction nucleotides: 7. Germline V gene data show CDR1 as MNHEY and CDR2 as SVGEGT. As DNA, the CDR3 is TGTGCCAGCAGTAAAAGCGGGGGCGGGAATGAGCAGTTCTTC. Protein product: CASSKSGGGNEQFF.

In its sample, this clone was seen once. This chain joins TRBV2 and TRBJ1-6, with D uncertain. Germline V gives CDR1 SNHLY, CDR2 FYNNEI. The CDR3 is made up of 13 amino acids. Between the trimmed V and J ends, which lost 1 base and 13 bases, there was a span of 11 bases. The CDR3 DNA reads TGTGCCAGCAGTGAAGAACGGCGGGATCCCCTCCACTTT. The encoded protein is CASSEERRDPLHF.

The rearrangement uses TRBV7-2 and TRBJ1-2; TRBD1 aligns across 10 bases. V shed 5 bases and J 7 bases; nucleotides not matched to a gene: 4. The germline V gene encodes CDR1 SGHTA and CDR2 FQGNSA. CDR3 length: 13 amino acids. Here the CDR3 DNA reads TGTGCCAGCAGCACTGACAGGGGGCTTGGCTACACCTTC. This translates into CASSTDRGLGYTF.

The rearrangement joins TRBV29-1 to TRBJ1-2; no firm D call. Trimming shortened V by 2 bases and J by 3 bases, and 10 bases separated the two germline ends. Germline assignment: CDR1 SQVTM and CDR2 ANQGSEA. This CDR3 comprises 13 residues. The CDR3 spells CSVEPRSDYGYTF. DNA of the CDR3: TGCAGCGTTGAACCCAGATCCGACTATGGCTACACCTTC.

The genes are TRBV11-3 and TRBJ2-2; 9 bases agree with TRBD1. J gave up 1 base and V 5 bases, and 2 bases lay outside the gene matches. This CDR3 has 15 amino acids. The germline V gene has CDR1 SGHNT and CDR2 YENEEA. The CDR3 coding sequence is TGTGCCAGCAGCCAGGACAGGGGGAACACCGGGGAGCTGTTTTTT. Its protein product is CASSQDRGNTGELFF.

This clone has a single count. The genes are TRBV7-2 and TRBJ2-3; 8 bases line up with TRBD1. CDR1 is SGHTA and CDR2 is FQGNSA in the germline V gene. The CDR3 is made up of 15 amino acids. Trimming cost V 3 bases and J 3 bases; bases outside gene matches: 5. In DNA form, the CDR3 reads TGTGCCAGCAGCTTTCGACAGGGGAGGACAGATACGCAGTATTTT. It codes for CASSFRQGRTDTQYF.

The J gene is TRBJ1-6, the V gene TRBV6-6; no firm D call. The V gene lost 6 bases and the J gene lost 3 bases, with 12 bases spanning the gap. CDR3 length equals 15 residues. Germline V gene data show CDR1 as MNHNY and CDR2 as SVGAGI (reference sequence). This CDR3 is CASSPPEGYNSPLHF. Written as DNA, the CDR3 is TGTGCCAGCAGCCCACCGGAGGGCTATAATTCACCCCTCCACTTT.

This chain connects TRBV18 to TRBJ1-5; possibly TRBD1 for D (6 bases). The CDR3 has 14 amino acids. Germline V gene lookup returns CDR1 KGHSH and CDR2 LQKENI. Trimming cost V 5 bases and J 6 bases, with 14 bases left between them. For the CDR3, the DNA is TGTGCCAGCTCAGCCGGGACAAAGGCTCAGCCCCAGCATTTT. It is translated as CASSAGTKAQPQHF.

The gene calls are TRBV12-3 or TRBV12-4 and TRBJ2-2; D perhaps matches TRBD1 (5 bases). The CDR3 contains 13 residues. V was trimmed by 1 base and J by 6 bases, leaving 6 bases between them. Here the CDR3 reads CASSLGGPGELFF. The CDR3 coding sequence is TGTGCCAGCAGTTTAGGGGGCCCCGGGGAGCTGTTTTTT.

This chain joins TRBV5-4 and TRBJ1-5; a weak D match, TRBD1 (5 bases). V was clipped by 4 bases and J by 2 bases, with 10 bases between them. The CDR3 has 14 amino acids. Germline V lookup: CDR1 SGHNT, CDR2 YYREEE (reference sequence). CDR3 coding DNA: TGTGCCAGCAGCGCAGGGTTGGGCAATCAGCCCCAGCATTTT. It is translated as CASSAGLGNQPQHF.

The chain has TRBV6-2 or TRBV6-3 and TRBJ2-3; TRBD2 might be the D (5 bases). Looked up from germline, CDR1 is MNHEY and CDR2 is SVGEGT. V gave up 0 bases and J gave up 6 bases, with 19 bases separating them. This CDR3 has 17 residues. The CDR3 region has the DNA TGTGCCAGCAGTTACTCTATCGGGGAAGCGGAAAAGGATACGCAGTATTTT. Translated: CASSYSIGEAEKDTQYF.